Sequencing of this T cell receptor (beta chain) was carried out in a study of blood T cells in healthy people across ages. Findings and caveats of the study: Older age went with lower TCR beta diversity per million T cells, in a roughly linear way.

With a J-beta primer mix and a sample-barcoded 5' primer, a second PCR ran about 7 to 11 cycles. Every single cDNA molecule received a tag from a template-switch adaptor with 12 random nucleotides. TCRdb re-derived calls from the 5' RACE reads in MiXCR, one entry per CDR3 protein. Here the sample spans nearly 800,000 distinct CDR3 sequences, roughly 25% being singletons. With regard to this clonotype: Antigen unknown.

The same specimen was also included in a second study, on T cells of mothers and their children. As reported in that work: Each donor was one of three healthy Caucasian mothers or one of their six children. Sequencing returned over 10 million TCR beta CDR3 reads per mother and 3 million to 3.5 million per child.

The source material was blood. This sequence originates from a boy aged 5 to 17 in good health.

Here the CDR3 reads CASSVGEVFYEQYF. The CDR3 nucleotides read TGTGCCAGCAGCGTGGGGGAAGTCTTCTACGAGCAGTACTTC. V and J are TRBV9 and TRBJ2-5; TRBD1 or TRBD2 may be the D gene (5 bases each). The DNA end lines up better with TRBJ2-7; the J call may be wrong. This CDR3 contains 14 residues. Looked up from germline, CDR1 is SGDLS and CDR2 is YYNGEE.